A selection of T cell receptor beta chains follows, all from one sample in a study of cytomegalovirus exposure and HLA in healthy donors. Here immunoSEQ multiplex PCR was the method, and the copy in TCRdb shows in-frame clones only, minus some. The sample shows about 87,000 clones, roughly 72% of them seen only once. The specimen sequenced was PBMCs. Receptors were obtained from a man younger than 45 in good health and CMV-seropositive. Both conserved end residues are trimmed from each CDR3. Only some rows state a clone size, as once, few, many or a class for expanded clones.

V gene	J gene	clone size	CDR3 protein
TRBV5-1	TRBJ2-3	once	ASSSYLAGGGTDTQY
TRBV2	TRBJ2-3	NA	ASSTQGSLADTQY
TRBV25-1	TRBJ2-5	NA	ASSVYRDRGGTQY
TRBV27	TRBJ2-7	NA	ASRWGGEQY
TRBV4-1	TRBJ2-5	few	ASSQERRGETQY
TRBV6-5	TRBJ1-2	NA	ASSYTVGNYGYP
TRBV27	TRBJ1-2	NA	ASSLSAGVYGYT
TRBV2	TRBJ1-6	NA	ASSARLLSSYNSPLH
TRBV25-1	TRBJ1-2	NA	ASRTGVYGYT
TRBV30	TRBJ1-1	NA	AVERNTEAF
TRBV28	TRBJ2-5	NA	ASSFFGTGGEETQY
TRBV5-1	TRBJ2-1	NA	ASSSWAQDQNEQF
TRBV6-5	TRBJ2-5	once	ASSYSDPRQETQY
TRBV7-2	TRBJ2-7	NA	ASSLSTGAREQY
TRBV5-1	TRBJ1-1	NA	ASSLYNRGSGTEAF
TRBV28	TRBJ1-3	few	ASSSGQGVLWAIY
TRBV6-5	TRBJ1-2	NA	ASRRSRSNYGYT
TRBV12-2	TRBJ2-2	NA	ASRLVLGGEGIAMLTNTGELF
TRBV7-2	TRBJ1-3	NA	ASSLASSGTGGNTIY
TRBV9	TRBJ1-5	few	ASSVGTDNQPQH
TRBV30	TRBJ2-7	NA	AWSQPGEQY
TRBV6-5	TRBJ1-3	few	ASSYGAGSRGNTIY
TRBV2	TRBJ1-1	few	ASSERGVYTEAF
TRBV6-5	TRBJ1-2	NA	ASSRTGGKGGYT
TRBV5-1	TRBJ1-3	once	ASSLAAGGAGNTIY
TRBV6-5	TRBJ1-2	NA	ASSYRQGDYGYT
TRBV10-3	TRBJ2-3	NA	AIGQGTDTQY
TRBV9	TRBJ1-5	NA	ASSVGVGIQPQH
TRBV4-2	TRBJ2-3	NA	ASSQGLAGVDTQY